This is a list of T cell receptor beta chains from one sample in a study of T cell responses to AZD1222 COVID-19 vaccine. Profiling relied on immunoSEQ multiplex PCR, and the TCRdb table lists in-frame clones only, not all of them. Here the sample spans some 170,000 clones, around 89% being singletons. Specimen: peripheral blood, collected 28 days after the second dose of the MenACWY control vaccine. Source of these receptors: an adult who received the MenACWY meningococcal vaccine as a control. Each CDR3 is given without its conserved first and last residue. Each record gives: V gene, J gene, CDR3 protein.

v_call: TRBV30; j_call: TRBJ1-1; cdr3_aa: AWSVRTAMGTEAF
v_call: TRBV9; j_call: TRBJ1-5; cdr3_aa: ASSHGTGANQPQH
v_call: TRBV19; j_call: TRBJ1-6; cdr3_aa: ASSLNSYNSPLH
v_call: TRBV28; j_call: TRBJ2-7; cdr3_aa: ASSSPRLGYRAYEQY
v_call: TRBV27; j_call: TRBJ2-7; cdr3_aa: ASRPGGALWEQY
v_call: TRBV12-3/TRBV12-4; j_call: TRBJ1-2; cdr3_aa: ASKGQTYYGYT
v_call: TRBV7-2; j_call: TRBJ1-5; cdr3_aa: ASSLVGGASNQPQH
v_call: TRBV30; j_call: TRBJ1-1; cdr3_aa: AWSPGVTAEAF
v_call: TRBV23-1; j_call: TRBJ1-6; cdr3_aa: ASSQPEGGRSPLH
v_call: TRBV10-3; j_call: TRBJ1-2; cdr3_aa: AISPDTARGYT
v_call: TRBV3-1/TRBV3-2; j_call: TRBJ1-1; cdr3_aa: ASTARHAGGWTEAF
v_call: TRBV5-1; j_call: TRBJ2-1; cdr3_aa: ASSFSGTSSYNEQF
v_call: TRBV28; j_call: TRBJ2-3; cdr3_aa: ASASGTVQVTQY
v_call: TRBV6-5; j_call: TRBJ2-1; cdr3_aa: ASEPPGYNEQF
v_call: TRBV7-2; j_call: TRBJ2-5; cdr3_aa: ASSLHPGQGKETQY
v_call: TRBV7-3; j_call: TRBJ1-3; cdr3_aa: ASSLQAHGNTIY
v_call: TRBV19; j_call: TRBJ2-7; cdr3_aa: ASSRDRDRWSYEQY
v_call: TRBV28; j_call: TRBJ2-3; cdr3_aa: ASSPGLAGRRTDTQY
v_call: TRBV7-2; j_call: TRBJ2-3; cdr3_aa: ASSLVAGFLGTDTQY
v_call: TRBV2; j_call: TRBJ1-4; cdr3_aa: ASSEQGQEKLF
v_call: TRBV5-4; j_call: TRBJ2-1; cdr3_aa: ASSLGLVVYEQF
v_call: TRBV19; j_call: TRBJ2-7; cdr3_aa: ASKGTQTYEQY
v_call: TRBV6-5; j_call: TRBJ1-3; cdr3_aa: ASSPYVLPGNTIY
v_call: TRBV2; j_call: TRBJ2-1; cdr3_aa: ASSERTMRDVEQF
v_call: TRBV4-3; j_call: TRBJ2-7; cdr3_aa: ASSQETGAVSYEQY
v_call: TRBV6-5; j_call: TRBJ1-3; cdr3_aa: ASSIDRDRGYTIY
v_call: TRBV4-1; j_call: TRBJ2-1; cdr3_aa: ASSQGQAGVNEQF
v_call: TRBV24-1; j_call: TRBJ2-7; cdr3_aa: ATSDLTGQGVQY
v_call: TRBV4-2; j_call: TRBJ2-7; cdr3_aa: ASSQDNGGYEQY
v_call: TRBV7-8; j_call: TRBJ1-2; cdr3_aa: ASSLVPNYGYT
v_call: TRBV20-1; j_call: TRBJ2-7; cdr3_aa: SARADYEQY
v_call: TRBV5-4; j_call: TRBJ2-3; cdr3_aa: ASSWQGADTQY
v_call: TRBV2; j_call: TRBJ1-5; cdr3_aa: ASSEAHGGAQPQH